The 18 T cell receptor beta chains presented below share a single source sample, sequenced in a study of T cells after yellow fever vaccination. Each CDR3 protein is one row after TCRdb ran MiXCR on the 5' RACE reads. The data hold about 320,000 distinct CDR3 sequences, with around 10% observed a single time. The source material was CD4+ T cells sorted from PBMCs, sampled 45 days after the yellow fever booster vaccination. These receptors were taken from a man between 18 and 29 years old who received the YFV17D yellow fever vaccine.

This clonotype is medium-sized (0.01 to 0.1%). The chain carries TRBV7-2 and TRBJ1-4; D call uncertain. The V end was cut by 4 bases, the J end by 7 bases, with 19 bases between. The germline CDR1 and CDR2 sequences are SGHTA and FQGNSA. The CDR3 totals 16 residues. In nucleotides, the CDR3 is TGTGCCAGCAGCTCCTTCCCTAATTCGAGAATTGAAAAACTGTTTTTT. Translated, it gives CASSSFPNSRIEKLFF.

This clonotype was found a few times. This sequence joins TRBV30 and TRBJ2-5; possible D gene TRBD2, 6 bases. The CDR3 consists of 15 residues. V was trimmed by 2 bases and J by 4 bases, leaving 17 bases between them. CDR1 GTSNPN and CDR2 SVGIG come from the germline V gene (reference sequence). Here the CDR3 reads CAWSNGGVRSETQYF. The CDR3 DNA reads TGTGCCTGGAGTAACGGGGGAGTCCGTTCAGAGACCCAGTACTTC.

J is TRBJ2-5 and V is TRBV4-3; the D is unclear. CDR1 and CDR2 from the germline V gene are LGHNA and YSLEER. This CDR3 is built from 15 residues. Trimming removed 2 bases from V and 0 bases from J, with 10 bases in between. The CDR3 DNA sequence: TGCGCCAGCAGCCAATCCTTAGGGTACCAAGAGACCCAGTACTTC. This codes for CASSQSLGYQETQYF.

This clonotype was counted between two and nine times. This chain connects TRBV11-2 to TRBJ2-3; 10 nucleotides align to TRBD2. J was trimmed by 5 bases and V by 5 bases; bases with no gene match: 4. The V gene's germline CDR1 is SGHAT and CDR2 FQNNGV. The CDR3 length is 14 residues. The CDR3 DNA reads as TGTGCCAGCAGCGTCGGGACTAGCGTAGATACGCAGTATTTT. It codes for CASSVGTSVDTQYF. The variable domain in full, with the rest retrieved from reference TRBV11-2 and TRBJ2-3, is EAGVAQSPRYKIIEKRQSVAFWCNPISGHATLYWYQQILGQGPKLLIQFQNNGVVDDSQLPKDRFSAERLKGVDSTLKIQPAKLEDSAVYLCASSVGTSVDTQYFGPGTRLTVL.

This chain uses TRBV10-2 with TRBJ1-1; D perhaps matches TRBD1 (5 bases). V lost 7 bases and J lost 10, with 16 bases in between. CDR3 length: 12 residues. Per germline, CDR1 WSHSY and CDR2 SAAADI. The CDR3 coding sequence is TGCGCCAGCATAACGGACGCGGGGGGAGCTTTCTTT. Translated: CASITDAGGAFF.

This clonotype was counted many times. This chain connects TRBV20-1 to TRBJ1-1; 9 nucleotides match TRBD1. Trimming cost V 7 bases and J 1 base; bases outside gene matches: 4. CDR1 DFQATT and CDR2 SNEGSKA come from the germline V gene (reference sequence). The CDR3 length is 13 residues. CDR3: CSGRQGGNTEAFF. CDR3 nucleotide sequence: TGCAGTGGCAGACAGGGGGGGAACACTGAAGCTTTCTTT.

The CDR3 nucleotides read TGCGCCAGCAGCTTTTCGGGACAGGGTAGGGCTGAGACCCAGTACTTC. Translating gives CASSFSGQGRAETQYF. This rearrangement joins TRBV5-1 to TRBJ2-5; 9 nucleotides agree with TRBD1. This CDR3 spans 16 amino acids. Trimming cost V 2 bases and J 5 bases; bases outside gene matches: 10. Germline CDR1 reads SGHRS; CDR2 reads YFSETQ.

In its sample, this clonotype was seen a few times. V and J are TRBV29-1 and TRBJ1-2, with D possibly being TRBD1 (5 bases). V lost 3 bases, J lost 2 bases, and 13 bases lay in between. Germline CDR1 SQVTM, CDR2 ANQGSEA. The CDR3 is 14 amino acids. DNA of the CDR3: TGCAGCGTTGACCCCGGGGCCTACAACTATGGCTACACCTTC. It encodes CSVDPGAYNYGYTF. The whole variable domain, filled in from reference TRBV29-1 and TRBJ1-2, reads SAVISQKPSRDICQRGTSLTIQCQVDSQVTMMFWYRQQPGQSLTLIATANQGSEATYESGFVIDKFPISRPNLTFSTLTVSNMSPEDSSIYLCSVDPGAYNYGYTFGSGTRLTVV.

This sequence joins TRBV9 and TRBJ2-3, with TRBD1 as a possible D gene (6 bases). Germline lookup yields CDR1 SGDLS and CDR2 YYNGEE. Trimming removed 0 bases from V and 9 bases from J, with 8 bases in between. The CDR3 is made up of 12 amino acids. CDR3 loop: CASSVEGETQYF. DNA for the CDR3: TGTGCCAGCAGCGTAGAGGGGGAAACGCAGTATTTT.

The table lists this clonotype with a few counts. The chain links TRBV29-1 to TRBJ1-4; weak D call: TRBD1 (6 bases). The CDR3 sequence is 12 residues long. V lost 7 bases to trimming and J lost 5 bases, with 11 bases between them. In germline, CDR1 is SQVTM, CDR2 ANQGSEA. CDR3 DNA: TGCAGCGCCGGGGGCGGGAATGAAAAACTGTTTTTT. It encodes CSAGGGNEKLFF.

This clonotype came up a few times. In DNA form, the CDR3 reads TGTGCCAGCAGGGAACGGGCCCGTAGCGGACAGTACGAGCAGTACTTC. Protein product: CASRERARSGQYEQYF. This sequence joins TRBV5-4 and TRBJ2-7; D may correspond to TRBD1 or TRBD2 (6 bases each). V lost 5 bases and J lost 4, with 22 bases in between. This CDR3 has 16 residues. Germline CDR1 SGHNT, CDR2 YYREEE (reference sequence). The full variable domain, rest sourced from reference TRBV5-4 and TRBJ2-7, is ETGVTQSPTHLIKTRGQQVTLRCSSQSGHNTVSWYQQALGQGPQFIFQYYREEENGRGNFPPRFSGLQFPNYSSELNVNALELDDSALYLCASRERARSGQYEQYFGPGTRLTVT.

This clonotype occurred a few times. The J gene is TRBJ2-3, the V gene TRBV20-1; tentative D call: TRBD2 (6 bases). V dropped 6 bases and J dropped 1 base, with 26 bases sitting between them. CDR1 and CDR2 (germline): DFQATT, SNEGSKA (reference sequence). The CDR3 spans 18 residues. This CDR3 is CSANSPTRRGLGTDTQYF. The DNA for the CDR3 is TGCAGTGCCAACTCTCCGACTAGGCGGGGCCTGGGCACAGATACGCAGTATTTT.

This clonotype was picked up a small number of times. The CDR3 DNA is TGTGCCAGCAGCTTATCCTCGGGACTAGCGCTGGAGACCCAGTACTTC. Translating it yields CASSLSSGLALETQYF. The genes are TRBV7-2 and TRBJ2-5, with TRBD2 matching over 10 bases. With 2 bases clipped from V and 5 bases from J, the junction kept 8 bases outside the gene matches. The CDR3 has 16 residues. Germline V gives CDR1 SGHTA, CDR2 FQGNSA.

In its sample, this clonotype was seen many times. This rearrangement joins TRBV7-8 to TRBJ1-5; D perhaps matches TRBD1 (5 bases). Germline CDR1 and CDR2: SGHVS and FQNEAQ. Between the trimmed V and J ends, which lost 5 bases and 3 bases, there was a span of 11 bases. The CDR3 covers 14 residues. CDR3 in amino acids: CASSERGFNQPQHF. In nucleotides, the CDR3 is TGTGCCAGCAGCGAGAGGGGATTCAATCAGCCCCAGCATTTT.

This clonotype came up a few times. The gene calls are TRBV7-2 and TRBJ2-2; D is perhaps TRBD1 or TRBD2 (6 bases each). Germline-derived CDR1 and CDR2 are SGHTA and FQGNSA. The germline V and J ends were trimmed by 5 bases and 7 bases, with 17 bases remaining between them. The CDR3 loop spans 15 amino acids. In DNA, the CDR3 is TGTGCCAGCAGCCCCCCGGGGGCGGCCGGCGGGGAGCTGTTTTTT. Translating gives CASSPPGAAGGELFF.

The chain uses TRBV5-1 and TRBJ1-1, with 7 positions matching TRBD1. Germline CDR1 and CDR2: SGHRS and YFSETQ. The CDR3 is made up of 15 amino acids. J lost 2 bases, V lost 3 bases, and 7 bases had no gene match. The CDR3 spells CASSWGGTANTEAFF. CDR3 DNA sequence: TGCGCCAGCAGCTGGGGGGGGACAGCAAACACTGAAGCTTTCTTT.

This clonotype has more than one count but fewer than ten. The J gene is TRBJ2-1, the V gene TRBV7-3; 10 positions match TRBD2. V lost 5 bases and J lost 11; bases outside the gene matches: 6. The CDR3 length is 13 residues. Germline lookup yields CDR1 SGHTA and CDR2 FQGTGA. CDR3 sequence: CASSATSGLQQFF. The CDR3 region has the DNA TGTGCCAGCAGCGCGACTAGCGGGCTCCAGCAGTTCTTC.

This clonotype was counted a few times. This chain connects TRBV18 to TRBJ2-3, with no clear D. The length of the CDR3 is 12 residues. Per germline, CDR1 KGHSH and CDR2 LQKENI. Trimming shortened V by 3 bases and J by 5 bases, and 6 bases separated the two germline ends. CDR3: CASSPVVDTQYF. The CDR3 region has the DNA TGTGCCAGCTCACCGGTCGTAGATACGCAGTATTTT.